The 27 T cell receptor beta chains listed next were all sequenced from one sample in a study of beta chain features in type 1 diabetes. Broader study findings: A moderate, significant TCRB CDR3 shortening appeared in type 1 diabetes across four CD4+ subsets.

These TCRs' antigens remain unknown. All of the isolated RNA was reverse transcribed, so expressed TCRB transcripts were sequenced. The repertoire was sequenced with immunoSEQ multiplex PCR; TCRdb's copy has only in-frame clones and lacks some. This sample carries 640,000 or so clones, around 15% of them seen once, and the ten largest clones take 0.04%. The sample taken for sequencing was naive CD4+ T cells from blood. These receptors were collected from a young man with type 1 diabetes.

This chain connects TRBV30 to TRBJ2-1; 7 bases are a match to TRBD2. V lost 2 bases to trimming and J lost 0 bases; unmatched junction nucleotides: 4. This CDR3 has 15 amino acids. Germline values: CDR1 GTSNPN, CDR2 SVGIG (reference sequence). The chain's CDR3 is CAWSPRDYSYNEQFF. The CDR3 nucleotides are TGTGCCTGGAGTCCCCGGGACTACTCCTACAATGAGCAGTTCTTC. The full variable domain, completed using reference TRBV30 and TRBJ2-1, is SQTIHQWPATLVQPVGSPLSLECTVEGTSNPNLYWYRQAAGRGLQLLFYSVGIGQISSEVPQNLSASRPQDRQFILSSKKLLLSDSGFYLCAWSPRDYSYNEQFFGPGTRLTVL.

This clone was counted a few times. V is TRBV5-6 and J is TRBJ2-7, with D maybe TRBD2 (6 bases). Trimming cost V 2 bases and J 0 bases, with 18 bases left between them. Germline V lookup: CDR1 SGHDT, CDR2 YYEEEE. The CDR3 loop spans 17 amino acids. The CDR3 sequence is CASSFGAGLLDSYEQYF. The DNA for the CDR3 is TGTGCCAGCAGCTTTGGTGCGGGACTCCTTGACTCCTACGAGCAGTACTTC.

The chain has TRBV5-4 and TRBJ2-5, with TRBD1 matching 8 bases. Per germline, CDR1 SGHNT and CDR2 YYREEE (reference sequence). The CDR3 is made up of 15 amino acids. Trimming cost V 3 bases and J 5 bases; bases outside gene matches: 9. This CDR3 reads CASSYAGGRRETQYF. CDR3 DNA sequence: TGTGCCAGCAGCTACGCAGGGGGCCGGAGGGAGACCCAGTACTTC.

This clone has just a few counts. J is TRBJ2-4 and V is TRBV15; 9 bases map to TRBD1. The germline gives CDR1 LNHNV, CDR2 YYDKDF (reference sequence). The CDR3 loop spans 16 amino acids. J was trimmed by 0 bases and V by 5 bases; bases with no gene match: 5. The CDR3 reads CATSPGQGLAKNIQYF. The CDR3 DNA reads as TGTGCCACCAGCCCTGGACAGGGGTTAGCCAAAAACATTCAGTACTTC.

The chain is built from TRBV10-3 and TRBJ1-2; 8 bases line up with TRBD1. V shed 2 bases, J shed 8 bases, and the junction held 4 bases outside the gene matches. Looked up from germline, CDR1 is ENHRY and CDR2 is SYGVKD. The CDR3 is made up of 13 amino acids. CDR3 sequence reads: CAISEDRDRGYTF. The CDR3 DNA reads as TGTGCCATCAGTGAGGACAGGGACAGGGGCTACACCTTC.

The rearrangement links TRBV5-1 to TRBJ2-5, with a possible D match to TRBD1 (6 bases). The CDR3 extends over 14 amino acids. CDR1 SGHRS and CDR2 YFSETQ come from the germline V gene. The V and J ends lost 5 bases and 5 bases respectively, with 16 bases between them. DNA of the CDR3: TGCGCCAGCAGTGGAAGTGAGAGGGGGGAGACCCAGTACTTC. Translation gives CASSGSERGETQYF.

This clone was found a few times. This sample includes further DNA sequences coding for the same CDR3. The V gene is TRBV30, the J gene TRBJ2-7; D not certain. The CDR3 is made up of 11 amino acids. Looked up from germline, CDR1 is GTSNPN and CDR2 is SVGIG (reference sequence). Trimming took off 1 base at V and 3 bases at J, with 4 bases between the two ends. Written as DNA, the CDR3 is TGTGCCTGGAGTGGCGGCTACGAGCAGTACTTC. Its protein product is CAWSGGYEQYF.

This clone was observed a handful of times. The genes are TRBV4-3 and TRBJ1-1; the match to TRBD1 covers 9 bases. Losses at the gene ends were 5 bases for V and 8 bases for J; bases not matched to a gene: 6. This CDR3 has 13 residues. CDR1 is LGHNA and CDR2 is YSLEER in the germline V gene. The CDR3 DNA reads as TGCGCCAGCAGCATGGACAGGGGCGAGGAAGCTTTCTTT. Encoded protein: CASSMDRGEEAFF.

The chain carries TRBV11-2 and TRBJ2-1, with TRBD2 matching 12 bases. CDR1 and CDR2 from the germline V gene are SGHAT and FQNNGV. V lost 1 base and J lost 8; bases outside the gene matches: 3. The CDR3 is 15 residues long. CDR3 coding DNA: TGTGCCAGCAGCTTAGGACTAGCGGGGGAGGATGAGCAGTTCTTC. The encoded protein is CASSLGLAGEDEQFF. The variable domain in full, with the rest retrieved from reference TRBV11-2 and TRBJ2-1, is EAGVAQSPRYKIIEKRQSVAFWCNPISGHATLYWYQQILGQGPKLLIQFQNNGVVDDSQLPKDRFSAERLKGVDSTLKIQPAKLEDSAVYLCASSLGLAGEDEQFFGPGTRLTVL.

This clone was observed a handful of times. This chain joins TRBV5-4 and TRBJ1-3; 8 bases are shared with TRBD1. J gave up 2 bases and V 0 bases, and 4 bases lay outside the gene matches. CDR3 length equals 16 residues. Germline CDR1 and CDR2: SGHNT and YYREEE (reference sequence). CDR3 DNA: TGTGCCAGCAGCTTGGTCGACAGGGGCGCTGGAAACACCATATATTTT. Residues: CASSLVDRGAGNTIYF.

This clone appeared a few times. The rearrangement links TRBV19 to TRBJ2-7, with D hard to call. The CDR3 extends over 14 amino acids. Germline V gene lookup returns CDR1 LNHDA and CDR2 SQIVND (reference sequence). The V and J ends lost 5 bases and 2 bases respectively, with 13 bases between them. The CDR3: CASSPLGRPYEQYF. The CDR3 DNA sequence: TGTGCCAGTAGTCCCCTCGGTCGCCCCTACGAGCAGTACTTC.

CDR3 in DNA: TGTGCCAGCTCACCAGGACAGGGGCGGACTGAAGCTTTCTTT. Its protein is CASSPGQGRTEAFF. The rearrangement uses TRBV18 and TRBJ1-1; TRBD1 matches at 9 bases. The CDR3 covers 14 residues. Trimming took 2 bases from V and 5 from J; bases not matched to a gene: 3. Germline CDR1 and CDR2: KGHSH and LQKENI.

The V call is TRBV30, the J call TRBJ1-2; D possibly corresponds to TRBD1 (5 bases). This CDR3 is built from 13 residues. Germline CDR1 and CDR2: GTSNPN and SVGIG (reference sequence). Trimming removed 1 base from V and 4 bases from J, with 10 bases in between. The CDR3 sequence is CAWSAGNSYGYTF. CDR3 DNA sequence: TGTGCCTGGAGTGCAGGGAATTCCTATGGCTACACCTTC.

This clone has just a few counts. The V gene is TRBV5-1, the J gene TRBJ2-4, with D possibly matching TRBD2 (6 bases). Germline CDR1 reads SGHRS; CDR2 reads YFSETQ. V was shortened by 4 bases and J by 3 bases, with 17 bases between the two germline ends. The CDR3 has 16 amino acids. CDR3: CASSRESRFDKNIQYF. DNA of the CDR3: TGCGCCAGCAGCCGGGAGTCAAGGTTTGACAAAAACATTCAGTACTTC.

This clone was recorded a few times. The CDR3 sequence: CASSEQINNEQFF. CDR3 coding DNA: TGTGCCAGCAGTGAACAGATAAACAATGAGCAGTTCTTC. This chain joins TRBV2 and TRBJ2-1, with unresolved D. V dropped 2 bases and J dropped 5 bases, with 7 bases sitting between them. This CDR3 comprises 13 residues. From germline, CDR1 is SNHLY and CDR2 FYNNEI.

This clone was picked up a small number of times. This rearrangement joins TRBV6-1 to TRBJ2-7, with D unresolved. This CDR3 has 14 amino acids. V dropped 5 bases and J dropped 3 bases, with 14 bases sitting between them. Germline V gene data show CDR1 as MNHNS and CDR2 as SASEGT. CDR3 sequence (DNA): TGTGCCAGCAGTCCTCTTCCCTCCGTCTACGAGCAGTACTTC. Amino acid sequence: CASSPLPSVYEQYF.

This clone was found a few times. V usage is TRBV10-3 and J usage is TRBJ2-1; 14 bases are shared with TRBD2. The CDR3 contains 19 residues. Germline V gives CDR1 ENHRY, CDR2 SYGVKD. The J segment lost 0 bases and the V segment lost 2 bases, leaving 6 bases of the junction unmatched. The CDR3, as DNA: TGTGCCATCAGTGAGGCCGGGACTAGCGGGAGCGGCTCCTACAATGAGCAGTTCTTC. Translation gives CAISEAGTSGSGSYNEQFF.

There are a few counts of this clone. The chain carries TRBV21-1 and TRBJ2-1; the table calls TRBD2, which could not be checked here. TRBV21-1 is a documented pseudogene. This CDR3 is 20 amino acids long. CDR3 DNA sequence: TGTGCCAGCAGCAAGGCGGGACTAGCGGGGGGATTGACTCCTATGTGTGAGCAGTTCTTC. It specifies CASSKAGLAGGLTPMCEQFF.

This clone was seen a handful of times. The rearrangement links TRBV6-5 to TRBJ2-3; 7 nucleotides match TRBD2. After removal of 6 bases from V and 2 bases from J, the junction contained 8 bases not matched to a gene. This CDR3 is built from 15 residues. From germline, CDR1 is MNHEY and CDR2 SVGAGI. The CDR3: CASSLRTSPTDTQYF. The CDR3 nucleotides are TGTGCCAGCAGCCTTAGGACTAGTCCCACAGATACGCAGTATTTT.

The chain carries TRBV2 and TRBJ2-7; maybe TRBD2 (6 bases). This CDR3 is 18 amino acids long. The V gene's germline CDR1 is SNHLY and CDR2 FYNNEI. Trimming removed 5 bases at V and 0 bases at J, with 23 bases between. The CDR3 reads CASSTNHRGRGSSYEQYF. In DNA form, the CDR3 reads TGTGCCAGCAGTACTAACCACCGAGGGCGGGGCAGCTCCTACGAGCAGTACTTC.

The J gene is TRBJ2-3, the V gene TRBV4-3, with TRBD1 matching over 8 bases. Germline-derived CDR1 and CDR2 are LGHNA and YSLEER. This CDR3 spans 14 amino acids. Trimming took 5 bases from V and 4 from J; bases not matched to a gene: 5. This chain's CDR3 is CASSVQGAADTQYF. Written as DNA, the CDR3 is TGCGCCAGCAGCGTTCAGGGGGCCGCAGATACGCAGTATTTT.

This clone came up a few times. The chain carries TRBV30 and TRBJ2-5; 7 bases map to TRBD2. The CDR3 spans 14 residues. The germline CDR1 and CDR2 sequences are GTSNPN and SVGIG (reference sequence). Unmatched junction bases numbered 6, after V lost 1 base and J lost 4 bases. The CDR3 coding sequence is TGTGCCTGGAGTGCAGGACTAGAAGGAGAGACCCAGTACTTC. It codes for CAWSAGLEGETQYF.

The gene calls are TRBV19 and TRBJ1-5; no reliable D call. The germline V gene has CDR1 LNHDA and CDR2 SQIVND (reference sequence). This CDR3 is built from 12 residues. V shed 5 bases and J shed 4 bases, with 6 bases lying between them. CDR3 nucleotides: TGTGCCAGTAGTGTGGGGAATCAGCCCCAGCATTTT. Residues: CASSVGNQPQHF.

This chain connects TRBV6-1 to TRBJ1-2; the D gene is possibly TRBD1 (5 bases). The CDR3 spans 14 residues. CDR1 is MNHNS and CDR2 is SASEGT in the germline V gene. The ends were cut back, 4 bases at V and 4 bases at J, with 13 bases in the middle. Here the CDR3 DNA reads TGTGCCAGCAGTGCTAGGGGAGAGGGCTATGGCTACACCTTC. It codes for CASSARGEGYGYTF.

This clone was detected only a few times. The V and J genes are TRBV7-2 and TRBJ2-1; D gene ambiguous. The CDR3 spans 14 residues. V lost 2 bases, J lost 3 bases, and 8 bases lay in between. Germline CDR1 is SGHTA and CDR2 is FQGNSA. CDR3 sequence: CASSLQPNYNEQFF. The DNA of the CDR3 is TGTGCCAGCAGCTTACAGCCGAACTACAATGAGCAGTTCTTC.

This clone appeared a few times. The chain carries TRBV2 and TRBJ2-6; 7 bases line up with TRBD1. From germline, CDR1 is SNHLY and CDR2 FYNNEI. Germline trimming cut 1 base from V and 5 bases from J; bases unmatched to any gene: 2. The CDR3 loop spans 15 amino acids. CDR3 sequence: CASSEEGARANVLTF. CDR3 nucleotide sequence: TGTGCCAGCAGTGAAGAGGGGGCGAGGGCCAACGTCCTGACTTTC. The variable domain in full, with the rest retrieved from reference TRBV2 and TRBJ2-6, is EPEVTQTPSHQVTQMGQEVILRCVPISNHLYFYWYRQILGQKVEFLVSFYNNEISEKSEIFDDQFSVERPDGSNFTLKIRSTKLEDSAMYFCASSEEGARANVLTFGAGSRLTVL.

A few counts support this clone. The chain combines TRBV5-1 with TRBJ2-7, with a weak D call TRBD2 (5 bases). The length of the CDR3 is 15 residues. Trimming pared 6 bases from V and 4 bases from J, leaving 20 bases between. CDR1 is SGHRS, CDR2 YFSETQ, per germline. CDR3 loop: CASTLHALGNYEQYF. CDR3 bases: TGCGCCAGCACCCTTCACGCACTAGGGAATTACGAGCAGTACTTC.